This TCR beta chain was profiled in a study of Ad26.COV2.S vaccination and SARS-CoV-2 variants. Study-wide context: In the study, Ad26.COV2.S was injected intramuscularly once, or twice 56 days apart. Overall study findings and caveats: Breadth of non-spike TCRs did not differ between vaccinees and placebo recipients. The TCR-based breadth and depth measures might underestimate overall T cell responses.

Clones were read by immunoSEQ multiplex PCR, and TCRdb kept only the in-frame ones, dropping some. The sample lists 300,000 to 350,000 clones; 88% were seen once. Germline assignment: CDR1 SGHKS and CDR2 YYEKEE (reference sequence). V gave up 4 bases and J gave up 7 bases; unmatched junction bases: 9. The CDR3 extends over 15 amino acids. This clone was counted between two and nine times. The antigen is unknown. Noted treatment: some 19 received Ad26.COV2.S at low or high dose, single or two shots; several received placebo; per-sample allocation not given. On day 63 after the first injection, vaccine and placebo recipients gave samples. Adults aged 18-55 years in Boston included the donor.

This sequence was found in a person aged 18-60 years who received the Ad26.COV2.S COVID-19 vaccine or a placebo. This chain links TRBV5-5 with TRBJ1-5; TRBD1 aligns across 9 bases. The specimen was peripheral blood, collected in a trial of Ad26.COV2.S vaccine versus placebo. The CDR3 protein is CASSDGQGSLQPQHF. The CDR3 nucleotides read TGTGCCAGCAGCGATGGACAGGGGAGCCTACAGCCCCAGCATTTT.